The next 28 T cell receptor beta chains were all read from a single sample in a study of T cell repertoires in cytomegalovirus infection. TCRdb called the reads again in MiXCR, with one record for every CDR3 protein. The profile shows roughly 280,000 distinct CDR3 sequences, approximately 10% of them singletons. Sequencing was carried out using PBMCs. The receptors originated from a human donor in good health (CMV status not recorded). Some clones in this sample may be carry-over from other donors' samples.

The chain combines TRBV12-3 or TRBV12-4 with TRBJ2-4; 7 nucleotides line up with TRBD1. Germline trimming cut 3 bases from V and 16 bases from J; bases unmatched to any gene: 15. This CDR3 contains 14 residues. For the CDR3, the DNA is TGTGCCAGCAGTTTTGGCCCTACGACAGGGTCCCTCTACTTC. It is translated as CASSFGPTTGSLYF.

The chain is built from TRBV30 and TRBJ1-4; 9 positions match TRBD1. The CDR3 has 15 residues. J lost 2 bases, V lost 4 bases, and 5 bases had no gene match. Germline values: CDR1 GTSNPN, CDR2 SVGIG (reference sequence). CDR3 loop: CAWTRTGATNEKLFF. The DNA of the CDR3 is TGTGCCTGGACCCGGACAGGGGCCACTAATGAAAAACTGTTTTTT.

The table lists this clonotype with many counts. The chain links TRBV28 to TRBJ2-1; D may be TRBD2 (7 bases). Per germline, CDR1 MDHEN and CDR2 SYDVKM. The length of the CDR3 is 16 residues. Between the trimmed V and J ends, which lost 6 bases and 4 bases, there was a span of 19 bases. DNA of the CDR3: TGTGCCAGCAGCCGGGCGGGGGCGGGGGATTACAATGAGCAGTTCTTC. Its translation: CASSRAGAGDYNEQFF.

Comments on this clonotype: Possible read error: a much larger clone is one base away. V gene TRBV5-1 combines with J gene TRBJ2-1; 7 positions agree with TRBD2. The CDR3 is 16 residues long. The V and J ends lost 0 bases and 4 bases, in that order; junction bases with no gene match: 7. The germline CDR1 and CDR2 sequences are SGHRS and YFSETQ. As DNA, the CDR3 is TGCGCCAGCAGCTTGGGAGGACTAGTGGGGTACAATGAGCAGTTCTTC. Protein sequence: CASSLGGLVGYNEQFF.

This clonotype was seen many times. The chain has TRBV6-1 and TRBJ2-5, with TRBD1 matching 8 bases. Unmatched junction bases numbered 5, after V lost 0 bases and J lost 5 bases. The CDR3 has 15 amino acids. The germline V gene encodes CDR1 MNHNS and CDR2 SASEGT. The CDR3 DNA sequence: TGTGCCAGCAGTGAAGCGGTGGGACAGGCCGAGACCCAGTACTTC. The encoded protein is CASSEAVGQAETQYF.

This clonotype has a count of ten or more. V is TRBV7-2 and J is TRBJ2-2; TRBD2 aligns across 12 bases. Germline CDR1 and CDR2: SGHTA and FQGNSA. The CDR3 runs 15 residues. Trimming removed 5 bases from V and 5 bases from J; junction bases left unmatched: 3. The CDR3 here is CASSPSGRETGELFF. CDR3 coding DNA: TGTGCCAGCAGCCCTAGCGGGAGGGAGACCGGGGAGCTGTTTTTT.

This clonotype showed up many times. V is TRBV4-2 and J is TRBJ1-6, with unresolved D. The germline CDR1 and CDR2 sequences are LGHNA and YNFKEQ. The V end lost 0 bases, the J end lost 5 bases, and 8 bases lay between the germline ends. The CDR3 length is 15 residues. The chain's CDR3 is CASSQDRNHNSPLHF. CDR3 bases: TGTGCCAGCAGCCAAGATAGGAACCATAATTCACCCCTCCACTTT.

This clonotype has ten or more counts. The CDR3 here is CASSLGTSGGMHYF. CDR3 sequence (DNA): TGTGCCAGCAGCTTAGGGACTAGCGGGGGGATGCATTACTTC. V is TRBV7-2 and J is TRBJ2-4; the match to TRBD2 covers 14 bases. The CDR3 is made up of 14 amino acids. Looked up from germline, CDR1 is SGHTA and CDR2 is FQGNSA. V lost 1 base and J lost 16; bases outside the gene matches: 6.

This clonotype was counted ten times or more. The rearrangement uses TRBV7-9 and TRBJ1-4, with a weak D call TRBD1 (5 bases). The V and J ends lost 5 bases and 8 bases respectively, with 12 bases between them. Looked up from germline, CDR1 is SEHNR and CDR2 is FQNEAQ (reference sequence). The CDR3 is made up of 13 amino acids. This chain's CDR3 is CASSPPRGEKLFF. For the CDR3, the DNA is TGTGCCAGCAGCCCTCCGAGGGGCGAAAAACTGTTTTTT.

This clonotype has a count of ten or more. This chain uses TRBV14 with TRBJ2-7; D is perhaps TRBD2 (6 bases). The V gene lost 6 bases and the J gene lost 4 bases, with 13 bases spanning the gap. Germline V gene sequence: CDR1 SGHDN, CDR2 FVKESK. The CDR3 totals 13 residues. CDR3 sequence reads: CASRPAGGYEQYF. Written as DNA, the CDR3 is TGTGCCAGCAGACCGGCCGGAGGGTACGAGCAGTACTTC.

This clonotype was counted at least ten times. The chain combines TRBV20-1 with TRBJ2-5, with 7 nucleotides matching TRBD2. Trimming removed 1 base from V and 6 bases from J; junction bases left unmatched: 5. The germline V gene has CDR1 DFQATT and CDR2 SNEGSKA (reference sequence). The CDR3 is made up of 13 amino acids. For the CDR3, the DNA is TGCAGTGCTAGAGTTGGGACTACACAGACCCAGTACTTC. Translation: CSARVGTTQTQYF.

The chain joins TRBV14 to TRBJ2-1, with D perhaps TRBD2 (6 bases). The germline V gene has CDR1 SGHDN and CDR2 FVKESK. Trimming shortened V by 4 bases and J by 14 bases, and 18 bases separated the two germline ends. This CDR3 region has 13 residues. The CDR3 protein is CASSPSVEGREFF. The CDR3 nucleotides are TGTGCCAGCAGCCCGAGCGTGGAGGGCAGGGAGTTCTTC.

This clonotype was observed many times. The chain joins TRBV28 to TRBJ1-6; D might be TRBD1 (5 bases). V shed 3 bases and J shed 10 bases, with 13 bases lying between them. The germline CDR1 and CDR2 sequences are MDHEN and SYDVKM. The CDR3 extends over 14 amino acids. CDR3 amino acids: CASSFSGIGSPLHF. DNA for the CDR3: TGTGCCAGCAGTTTCTCAGGGATAGGGTCACCCCTCCACTTT.

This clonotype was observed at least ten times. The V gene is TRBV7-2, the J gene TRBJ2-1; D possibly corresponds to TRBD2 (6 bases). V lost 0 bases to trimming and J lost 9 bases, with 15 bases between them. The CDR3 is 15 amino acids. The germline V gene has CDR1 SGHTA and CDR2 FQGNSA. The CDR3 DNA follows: TGTGCCAGCAGCTTAGCGGCCCAGCGGAGGGGTGAGCAGTTCTTC. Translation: CASSLAAQRRGEQFF.

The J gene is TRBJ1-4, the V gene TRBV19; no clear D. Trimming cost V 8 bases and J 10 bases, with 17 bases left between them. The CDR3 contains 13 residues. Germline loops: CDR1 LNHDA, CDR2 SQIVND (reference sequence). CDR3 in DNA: TGTGCCAGTGAAACCCCCCCGGTGGGAAAACTGTTTTTT. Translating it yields CASETPPVGKLFF. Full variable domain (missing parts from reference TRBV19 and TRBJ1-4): DGGITQSPKYLFRKEGQNVTLSCEQNLNHDAMYWYRQDPGQGLRLIYYSQIVNDFQKGDIAEGYSVSREKKESFPLTVTSAQKNPTAFYLCASETPPVGKLFFGSGTQLSVL.

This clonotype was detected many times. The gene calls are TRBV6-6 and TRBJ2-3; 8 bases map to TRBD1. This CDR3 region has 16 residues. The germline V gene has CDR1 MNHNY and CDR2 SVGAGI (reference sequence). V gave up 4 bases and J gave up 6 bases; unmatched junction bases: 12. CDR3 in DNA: TGTGCCAGCAGTTCAAGAACAGGGGGGTTTAGGGATACGCAGTATTTT. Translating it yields CASSSRTGGFRDTQYF.

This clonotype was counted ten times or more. The CDR3 DNA follows: TGTGCCAGCAGTTTATTACAGGGTTCCTCTGGAAACACCATATATTTT. It is translated as CASSLLQGSSGNTIYF. The chain combines TRBV28 with TRBJ1-3; a possible D gene is TRBD1 (6 bases). Trimming stripped 1 base from V and 0 bases from J, with 10 bases between. The CDR3 consists of 16 residues. From germline, CDR1 is MDHEN and CDR2 SYDVKM.

CDR3 in DNA: TGCGCCAGCAGCCAAGCCGTAGGGACAGGCTACAATGAGCAGTTCTTC. Translating it yields CASSQAVGTGYNEQFF. This chain connects TRBV4-3 to TRBJ2-1; 8 nucleotides line up with TRBD1. From germline, CDR1 is LGHNA and CDR2 YSLEER. Trimming removed 1 base from V and 3 bases from J; junction bases left unmatched: 5. The CDR3 is 16 residues long.

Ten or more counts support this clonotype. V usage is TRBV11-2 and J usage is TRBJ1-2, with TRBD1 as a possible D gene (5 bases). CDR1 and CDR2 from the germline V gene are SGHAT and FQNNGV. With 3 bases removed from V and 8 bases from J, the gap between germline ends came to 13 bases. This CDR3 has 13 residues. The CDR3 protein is CASSFPSRQGYTF. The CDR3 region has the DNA TGTGCCAGCAGCTTTCCCTCCCGACAGGGCTACACCTTC.

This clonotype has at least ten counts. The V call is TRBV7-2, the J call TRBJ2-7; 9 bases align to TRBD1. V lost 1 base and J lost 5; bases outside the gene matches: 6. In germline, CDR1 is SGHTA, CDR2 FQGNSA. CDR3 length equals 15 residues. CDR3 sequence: CASSLGRGDRDEQYF. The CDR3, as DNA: TGTGCCAGCAGCTTAGGTCGCGGGGACAGGGACGAGCAGTACTTC.

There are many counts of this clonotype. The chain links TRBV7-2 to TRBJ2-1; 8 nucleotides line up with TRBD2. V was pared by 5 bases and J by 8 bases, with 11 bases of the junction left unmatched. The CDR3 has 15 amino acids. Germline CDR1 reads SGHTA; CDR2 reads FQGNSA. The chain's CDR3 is CASSPLAGLRDEQFF. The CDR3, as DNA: TGTGCCAGCAGCCCCCTAGCGGGCCTTAGGGATGAGCAGTTCTTC.

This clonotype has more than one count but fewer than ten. The CDR3, as DNA: TGTGCCAGCAGTTACTCAAGGCAGGTCCACAATCAGCCCCAGCATTTT. It codes for CASSYSRQVHNQPQHF. The chain carries TRBV6-2 or TRBV6-3 and TRBJ1-5; D not resolved. Trimming shortened V by 0 bases and J by 3 bases, and 12 bases separated the two germline ends. Germline lookup yields CDR1 MNHEY and CDR2 SVGEGT. There are 16 residues in the CDR3.

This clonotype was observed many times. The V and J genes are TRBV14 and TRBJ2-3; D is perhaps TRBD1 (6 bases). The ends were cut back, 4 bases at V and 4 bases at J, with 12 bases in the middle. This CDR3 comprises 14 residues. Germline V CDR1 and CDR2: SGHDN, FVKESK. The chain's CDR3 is CASSPYRAADTQYF. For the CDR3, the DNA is TGTGCCAGCAGCCCTTACAGGGCCGCAGATACGCAGTATTTT.

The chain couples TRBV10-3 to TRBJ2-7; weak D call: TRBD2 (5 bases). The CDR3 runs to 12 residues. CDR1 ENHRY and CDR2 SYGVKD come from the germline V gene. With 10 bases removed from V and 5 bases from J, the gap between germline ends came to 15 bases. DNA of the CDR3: TGTGCCACAAGGGCCTCCGGGGACGAGCAGTACTTC. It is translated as CATRASGDEQYF.

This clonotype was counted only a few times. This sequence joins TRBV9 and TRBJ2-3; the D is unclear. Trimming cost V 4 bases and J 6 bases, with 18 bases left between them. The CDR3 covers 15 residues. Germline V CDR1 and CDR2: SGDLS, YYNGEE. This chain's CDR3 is CASSPRPDRRDTQYF. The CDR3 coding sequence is TGTGCCAGCAGCCCTCGTCCGGACCGAAGGGATACGCAGTATTTT.

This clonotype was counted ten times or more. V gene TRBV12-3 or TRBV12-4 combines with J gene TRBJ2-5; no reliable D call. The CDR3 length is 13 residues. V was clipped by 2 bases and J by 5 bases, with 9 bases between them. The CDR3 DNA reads TGTGCCAGCAGTTTATTACTGGTCGAGACCCAGTACTTC. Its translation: CASSLLLVETQYF.

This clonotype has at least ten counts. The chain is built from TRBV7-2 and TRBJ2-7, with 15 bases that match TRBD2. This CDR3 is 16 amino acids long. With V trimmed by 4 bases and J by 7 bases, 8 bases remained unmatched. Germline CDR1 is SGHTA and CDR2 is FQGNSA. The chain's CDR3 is CASSSGLAGGLREQYF. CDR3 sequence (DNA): TGTGCCAGCAGCTCCGGACTAGCGGGGGGGCTCAGGGAGCAGTACTTC.

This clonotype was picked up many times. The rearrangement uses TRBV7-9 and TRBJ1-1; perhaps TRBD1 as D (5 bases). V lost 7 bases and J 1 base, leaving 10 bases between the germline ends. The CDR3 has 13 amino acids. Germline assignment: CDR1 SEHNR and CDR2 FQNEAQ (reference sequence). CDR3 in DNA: TGTGCCAGCACCACCGGGGGGAACACTGAAGCTTTCTTT. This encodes CASTTGGNTEAFF.